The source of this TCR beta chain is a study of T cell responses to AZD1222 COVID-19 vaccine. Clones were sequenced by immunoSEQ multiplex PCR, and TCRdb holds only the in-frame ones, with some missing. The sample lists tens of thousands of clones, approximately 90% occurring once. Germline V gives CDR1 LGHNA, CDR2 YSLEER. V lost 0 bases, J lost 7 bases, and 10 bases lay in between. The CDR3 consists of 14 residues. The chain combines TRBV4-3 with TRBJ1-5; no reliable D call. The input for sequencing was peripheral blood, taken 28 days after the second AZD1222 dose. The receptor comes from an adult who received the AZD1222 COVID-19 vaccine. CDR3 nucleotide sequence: TGCGCCAGCAGCCAAGATGAAGATAAACAGCCCCAGCATTTT. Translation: CASSQDEDKQPQHF.